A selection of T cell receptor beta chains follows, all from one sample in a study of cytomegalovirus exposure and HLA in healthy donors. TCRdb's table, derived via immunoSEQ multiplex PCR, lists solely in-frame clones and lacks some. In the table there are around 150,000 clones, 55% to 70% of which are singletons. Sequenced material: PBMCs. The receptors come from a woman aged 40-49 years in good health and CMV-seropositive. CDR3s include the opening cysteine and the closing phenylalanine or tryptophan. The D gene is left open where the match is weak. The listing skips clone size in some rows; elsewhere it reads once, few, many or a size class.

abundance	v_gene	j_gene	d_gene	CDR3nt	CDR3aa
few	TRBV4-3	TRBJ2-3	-	TGCGCCAGCAGCCAAGACCGCCAGGATACGCAGTATTTT	CASSQDRQDTQYF
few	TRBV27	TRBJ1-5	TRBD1	TGTGCCAGCAGTACGGGACAGGGAAGGCAGCCCCAGCATTTT	CASSTGQGRQPQHF
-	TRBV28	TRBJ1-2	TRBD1	TGTGCCAGCAGGCCCCGGGGACAGACATTCTATGGCTACACCTTC	CASRPRGQTFYGYTF
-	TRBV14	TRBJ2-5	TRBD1	TGTGCCAGCAGCCGGGACAGAGGGGAGACCCAGTACTTC	CASSRDRGETQYF
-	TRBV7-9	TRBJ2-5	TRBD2	TGTGCCAGCAGCTTAGTAGCGGGGGGGGCGGAGACCCAGTACTTC	CASSLVAGGAETQYF
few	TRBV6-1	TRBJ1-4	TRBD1	TGTGCCAGCCGGGAAGGGACAGGGGCTAATGAAAAACTGTTTTTT	CASREGTGANEKLFF
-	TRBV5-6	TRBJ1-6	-	TGTGCCAGCAGCGCGCGAACTACAGGAACCTTTAATTCACCCCTCAACTTT	CASSARTTGTFNSPLNF
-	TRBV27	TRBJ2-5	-	TGTGCCAGCAGTCCGCGGGAAAAAGGGACCCAGTACTTC	CASSPREKGTQYF
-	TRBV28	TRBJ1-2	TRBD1	TGTGCCAGCAGTTCCGGGACAGGGCTATCCTATGGCTACACCTTC	CASSSGTGLSYGYTF
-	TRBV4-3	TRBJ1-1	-	TGCGCCAGCAGCCAAGGAGATAACACTGAAGCTTTCTTT	CASSQGDNTEAFF
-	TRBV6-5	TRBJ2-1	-	TGTGCCAGCAGTTCGGATCTCCAGGCTAAGCAGTTCTTC	CASSSDLQAKQFF
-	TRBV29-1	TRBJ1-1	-	TGCAGCGGCTGGACAGCCATGAACACTGAAGCTTTCTTT	CSGWTAMNTEAFF
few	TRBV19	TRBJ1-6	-	TGTGCCAGTATACACAGCGGGCGGGATTCACCCCTCCACTTT	CASIHSGRDSPLHF
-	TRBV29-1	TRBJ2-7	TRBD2	TGCAGCGTTGGGGGGGGAGCCTACGAGCAGTACTTC	CSVGGGAYEQYF
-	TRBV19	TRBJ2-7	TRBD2	TGTGCCAGTAGTGAACTAGCGGGAATCCGTAGGGAGCAGTACTTC	CASSELAGIRREQYF
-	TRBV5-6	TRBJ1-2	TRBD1	TGTGCCAGCAGCCCGACAGGGGTCTATGGCTACACCTTC	CASSPTGVYGYTF
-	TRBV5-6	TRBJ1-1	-	TGTGCCAGCAGCTTGGGGAGGGACGGGGAAGCTTTCTTT	CASSLGRDGEAFF
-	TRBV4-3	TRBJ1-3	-	TGCGCCAGCAGCCAAGATAAGAAACCGGTTGGAAACACCATATATTTT	CASSQDKKPVGNTIYF
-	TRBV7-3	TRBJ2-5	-	TGTGCCAGCAGCTTAGGGCCCCGGGAGACCCAGTACTTC	CASSLGPRETQYF
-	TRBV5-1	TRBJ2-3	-	TGCGCCAGCAGCTTGTCGGGCAGGGCTGAAGATACGCAGTATTTT	CASSLSGRAEDTQYF
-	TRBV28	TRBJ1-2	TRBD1	TGTGCCAGCAGTTTACGCGACAGGGGGTTTTATGGCTACACCTTC	CASSLRDRGFYGYTF
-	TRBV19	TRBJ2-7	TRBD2	TGTGCCAGTAGTACACAAGGGCGGGGGATCTACGAGCAGTACTTC	CASSTQGRGIYEQYF
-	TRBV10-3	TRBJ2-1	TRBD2	TGTGCCATCAGGGAAGGGACTAGCGGGAGGAGGAAGGTTGATGAGCAGTTCTTC	CAIREGTSGRRKVDEQFF
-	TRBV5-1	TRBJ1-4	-	TGCGCCAGCAGCCCCGGGGCTAATGAAAAACTGTTTTTT	CASSPGANEKLFF
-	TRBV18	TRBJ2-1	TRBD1	TGTGCCAGCTCTCACTCGACAGGGGGCCCCAATGAGCAGTTCTTC	CASSHSTGGPNEQFF
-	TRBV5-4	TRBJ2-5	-	TGTGCCAGCAGTAACAAGGGGACAAGGCAAGAGACCCAGTACTTC	CASSNKGTRQETQYF
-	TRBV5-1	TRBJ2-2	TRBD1	TGCGCCAGCAGCTTGGTGGGACAGGGGGCGCCGGATCGCACCGGGGAGCTGTTTTTT	CASSLVGQGAPDRTGELFF
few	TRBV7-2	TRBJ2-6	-	TGTGCCAGCAGCTTAGGACGGAGGGGGGCCAACGTCCTGACTTTC	CASSLGRRGANVLTF
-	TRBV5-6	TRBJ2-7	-	TGTGCCAGCAGCTTAAACTACGAGCAGTACTTC	CASSLNYEQYF
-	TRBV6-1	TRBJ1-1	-	TGTGCCAGCACCCCACAGGAATACACTGAAGCTTTCTTT	CASTPQEYTEAFF
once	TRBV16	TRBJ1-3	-	TGTGCCTCCAGAAACACAGGGTCCTCTGGAAACACCATATATTTT	CASRNTGSSGNTIYF
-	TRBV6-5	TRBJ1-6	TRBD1	TGTGCCAGCAATCCAGGGGGAGCCTATAATTCACCCCTCCACTTT	CASNPGGAYNSPLHF
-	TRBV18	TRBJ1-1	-	TGTGCCAGCTCACCGCAACAACCCAGCGCGGAGACTGAAGCTTTCTTT	CASSPQQPSAETEAFF
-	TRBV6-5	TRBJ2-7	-	TGTGCCAGCAGGCACAGGGTTACCTACGAGCAGTACTTC	CASRHRVTYEQYF
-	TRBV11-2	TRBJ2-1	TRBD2	TGTGCCAGCAGCTACGGGACTAGCGGATACAATGAGCAGTTCTTC	CASSYGTSGYNEQFF
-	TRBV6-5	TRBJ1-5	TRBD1	TGTGCCAGCAGCCGGGACAGGGGAGGCAATCAGCCCCAGCATTTT	CASSRDRGGNQPQHF
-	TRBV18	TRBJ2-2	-	TGTGCCAGCTCACCACTACTAGTGACGGGTTCCGGGGAGCTGTTTTTT	CASSPLLVTGSGELFF
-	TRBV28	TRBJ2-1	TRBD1	TGTGCCAGCAGTCCTCCGGGACAGGGGAGTTATGAGCAGTTCTTC	CASSPPGQGSYEQFF
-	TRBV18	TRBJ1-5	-	TGTGCCAGCTCACCAGGGCAGCAGGGGACCCAGCATTTT	CASSPGQQGTQHF
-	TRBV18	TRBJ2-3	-	TGTGCCAGCTCACCAGAGGTGGTGACAGATACGCAGTATTTT	CASSPEVVTDTQYF
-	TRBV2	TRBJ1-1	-	TGTGCCAGCAGTGCCCAGGGGAACACTGAAGCTTTCTTT	CASSAQGNTEAFF
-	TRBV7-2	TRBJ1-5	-	TGTGCCAGCAGCTGGGCTCTCAATCAGCCCCAGCATTTT	CASSWALNQPQHF